This T cell receptor beta chain was recorded in a study of CD8 T cells in ankylosing spondylitis. This clonotype has ten or more counts. The antigen is not known. Study results and caveats: The study identified a TCR beta motif of seven or eight highly homologous variants that appeared characteristic of ankylosing spondylitis blood. Disease-linked clones reportedly showed significant enrichment in matched ankylosing spondylitis synovial fluid.

Trimming removed 4 bases at V and 0 bases at J, with 9 bases between. In germline, CDR1 is SQVTM, CDR2 ANQGSEA. This CDR3 has 13 amino acids. Libraries of TCR beta came from quantitative 5'-RACE with molecular barcodes. TCRdb re-analysed the 5' RACE reads in MiXCR, keeping a single row per CDR3 protein. Found here are around 140,000 distinct CDR3 sequences, 9.5% to 12% of them singletons; the top ten hold 4.1%. Sequences were obtained from blood, either unsorted or a sorted T cell fraction (not recorded which). The clonotype was recovered from a female donor with ankylosing spondylitis or in good health (not recorded which). This chain links TRBV29-1 with TRBJ1-1; tentatively, D is TRBD1 (5 bases). CDR3 region: CSVGRGMNTEAFF. CDR3 nucleotides: TGCAGCGTTGGGAGGGGTATGAACACTGAAGCTTTCTTT.